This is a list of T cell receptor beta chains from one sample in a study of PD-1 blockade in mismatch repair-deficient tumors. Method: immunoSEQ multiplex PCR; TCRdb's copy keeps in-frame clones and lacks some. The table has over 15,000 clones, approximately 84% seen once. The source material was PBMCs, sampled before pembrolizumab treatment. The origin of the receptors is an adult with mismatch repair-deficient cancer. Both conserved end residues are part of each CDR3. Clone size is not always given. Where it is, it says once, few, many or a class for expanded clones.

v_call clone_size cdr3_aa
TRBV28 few CASSSSGTGGLGEQFF
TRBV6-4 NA CASSDRTGEETQYF
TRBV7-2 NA CASSLDRTGAGVREQYF
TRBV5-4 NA CASSLGGFYEQYF
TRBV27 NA CASSLLPGLAGPTGDTQYF
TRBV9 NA CASSAGTANTGELFF
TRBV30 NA CAWTNRVAGELFF
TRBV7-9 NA CASSSPVNTEAFF
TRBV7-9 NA CASSPQWNEQYF
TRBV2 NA CASSEDPGGSTDTQYF
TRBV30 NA CAWSRSSHTDTQYF
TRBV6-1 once CASTPGTEPGTEAFF
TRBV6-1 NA CASTAGGRTDTQYF
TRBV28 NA CASRNGQGTNEAFF
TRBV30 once CAWSPDSVVEKLFF